Listed below are T cell receptor beta chains from one sample, sequenced in a study of T cell repertoires in cytomegalovirus infection. A single record per CDR3 protein comes from TCRdb applying MiXCR to the reads. The sample has over 450,000 distinct CDR3 sequences; about 11% are singletons. Material: PBMCs. These receptors originate from a human donor in good health (CMV status not recorded). Some clones in this sample may be carry-over from other donors' samples. The CDR3 runs from the conserved cysteine through the conserved F or W. The order of the fields is CDR3 DNA, CDR3 protein, CDR3 length, D gene, J gene, V gene, clone size. A D gene is named only where the DNA matches it firmly. Sizes are listed as once, few, many or a size class.

CDR3 DNA: TGTGCCAGCAGCTGGGACGGCGGGGATGAAAAACTGTTTTTT
CDR3 protein: CASSWDGGDEKLFF
CDR3 length: 14
D gene: -
J gene: TRBJ1-4
V gene: TRBV5-5
clone size: few

CDR3 DNA: TGCAGCGTCACTAGCGGAGACTACAATGAGCAGTTCTTC
CDR3 protein: CSVTSGDYNEQFF
CDR3 length: 13
D gene: TRBD2
J gene: TRBJ2-1
V gene: TRBV29-1
clone size: many

CDR3 DNA: TGTGCCAGCAGCCAAAGAGGGACAGGGGAAATTCACTATGGCTACACCTTC
CDR3 protein: CASSQRGTGEIHYGYTF
CDR3 length: 17
D gene: TRBD1
J gene: TRBJ1-2
V gene: TRBV4-2
clone size: many

CDR3 DNA: TGTGCCAGCGGCGATGGATTGAGGACCGGGGAGCTGTTTTTT
CDR3 protein: CASGDGLRTGELFF
CDR3 length: 14
D gene: -
J gene: TRBJ2-2
V gene: TRBV19
clone size: few

CDR3 DNA: TGCGCCAGCAGCTTGTCCACGGGACAGGGGTCCTACAATGAGCAGTTCTTC
CDR3 protein: CASSLSTGQGSYNEQFF
CDR3 length: 17
D gene: TRBD1
J gene: TRBJ2-1
V gene: TRBV5-1
clone size: many

CDR3 DNA: TGCAGTGCTAAGGGAACAGGGGACGGAAACACCATATATTTT
CDR3 protein: CSAKGTGDGNTIYF
CDR3 length: 14
D gene: TRBD1
J gene: TRBJ1-3
V gene: TRBV20-1
clone size: many

CDR3 DNA: TGTGCCAGCAGTTTAGACGGGCGGGAGGGCCGGTACGAGCAGTACTTC
CDR3 protein: CASSLDGREGRYEQYF
CDR3 length: 16
D gene: TRBD2
J gene: TRBJ2-7
V gene: TRBV28
clone size: many

CDR3 DNA: TGCGCCAGCAGTCCACTTCTTTTCCCAGATACGCAGTATTTT
CDR3 protein: CASSPLLFPDTQYF
CDR3 length: 14
D gene: -
J gene: TRBJ2-3
V gene: TRBV23-1
clone size: few

CDR3 DNA: TGTGCCAGCAGCCCTGTGAACTATGGGATGAACACTGAAGCTTTCTTT
CDR3 protein: CASSPVNYGMNTEAFF
CDR3 length: 16
D gene: -
J gene: TRBJ1-1
V gene: TRBV7-8
clone size: many

CDR3 DNA: TGTGCCAGCAGCGCCGAAGCCTGGGAGACCCAGTACTTC
CDR3 protein: CASSAEAWETQYF
CDR3 length: 13
D gene: -
J gene: TRBJ2-5
V gene: TRBV6-2/TRBV6-3
clone size: few